Below are 21 T cell receptor beta chains sequenced from a single sample in a study of blood T cell repertoires in COVID-19. Some clones are missing from TCRdb's copy, which holds only in-frame ones; the method was immunoSEQ multiplex PCR. Of some 260,000 clones in the sample, almost 90% were seen once. Input material: peripheral blood. The receptor source for this set is a man older than 75 with acute or convalescent COVID-19.

The J gene is TRBJ1-4, the V gene TRBV28, with a weak D call TRBD1 (5 bases). V dropped 5 bases and J dropped 7 bases, with 20 bases sitting between them. The CDR3 loop spans 16 amino acids. From germline, CDR1 is MDHEN and CDR2 SYDVKM. The CDR3 reads CASSESRANRGEKLFF. As DNA, the CDR3 is TGTGCCAGCAGTGAATCACGGGCCAATAGGGGTGAAAAACTGTTTTTT.

This clone has more than one count but fewer than ten. The chain joins TRBV7-2 to TRBJ1-1; D is undetermined. Germline V gene lookup returns CDR1 SGHTA and CDR2 FQGNSA. Trimming took 5 bases from V and 1 from J, leaving 11 bases between them. CDR3 length equals 14 residues. The chain's CDR3 is CASSRWAANTEAFF. The CDR3 coding sequence is TGTGCCAGCAGCAGGTGGGCAGCGAACACTGAAGCTTTCTTT. The full variable domain, completed using reference TRBV7-2 and TRBJ1-1, is GAGVSQSPSNKVTEKGKDVELRCDPISGHTALYWYRQSLGQGLEFLIYFQGNSAPDKSGLPSDRFSAERTGGSVSTLTIQRTQQEDSAVYLCASSRWAANTEAFFGQGTRLTVV.

The V gene is TRBV4-1, the J gene TRBJ2-2, with 7 bases identical to TRBD1. The ends lost 8 bases at V and 2 bases at J; junction bases unmatched: 11. The CDR3 totals 16 residues. In germline, CDR1 is MGHRA, CDR2 YSYEKL. The CDR3 loop reads CASRIAGTANTGELFF. The CDR3 coding sequence is TGCGCCAGCCGAATTGCCGGGACAGCCAACACCGGGGAGCTGTTTTTT.

This chain links TRBV9 with TRBJ2-7; D perhaps matches TRBD1 (5 bases). This CDR3 region has 14 residues. Germline V gives CDR1 SGDLS, CDR2 YYNGEE. Trimming stripped 0 bases from V and 6 bases from J, with 13 bases between. CDR3 sequence reads: CASSVGGSGLEQYF. The DNA for the CDR3 is TGTGCCAGCAGCGTAGGGGGCTCGGGCCTCGAGCAGTACTTC.

This rearrangement joins TRBV6-6 to TRBJ2-3; TRBD2 matches 9 bases. The V gene end was trimmed by 2 bases and the J gene end by 1 base; junction bases not matched to a gene: 4. The CDR3 length is 16 residues. Germline CDR1 MNHNY, CDR2 SVGAGI (reference sequence). CDR3: CASSYGASGGTDTQYF. CDR3 DNA sequence: TGTGCCAGCAGTTACGGGGCTAGCGGGGGCACAGATACGCAGTATTTT.

The V and J genes are TRBV5-6 and TRBJ2-7, with TRBD1 identical over 8 bases. The J segment lost 3 bases and the V segment lost 4 bases, leaving 6 bases of the junction unmatched. Germline loops: CDR1 SGHDT, CDR2 YYEEEE. The CDR3 length is 14 residues. In DNA form, the CDR3 reads TGTGCCAGCAGCCCAGGGACAGGAAGCTACGAGCAGTACTTC. Translating it yields CASSPGTGSYEQYF.

The chain links TRBV28 to TRBJ1-2; TRBD1 might be the D (5 bases). The CDR3 has 13 amino acids. Looked up from germline, CDR1 is MDHEN and CDR2 is SYDVKM. V was trimmed by 4 bases and J by 4 bases, leaving 10 bases between them. The CDR3 DNA is TGTGCCAGCAGTTCAGGGATACTCTATGGCTACACCTTC. Translating it yields CASSSGILYGYTF.

The chain is built from TRBV19 and TRBJ2-4, with D hard to call. V lost 2 bases and J lost 9, with 11 bases in between. The CDR3 runs to 13 residues. CDR1 is LNHDA and CDR2 is SQIVND in the germline V gene (reference sequence). The CDR3 region has the DNA TGTGCCAGTAGTATAAGCCCCCTCGGCATTCAGTACTTC. Translating it yields CASSISPLGIQYF. Based on the CDR3 plus reference TRBV19 and TRBJ2-4, the full variable domain is DGGITQSPKYLFRKEGQNVTLSCEQNLNHDAMYWYRQDPGQGLRLIYYSQIVNDFQKGDIAEGYSVSREKKESFPLTVTSAQKNPTAFYLCASSISPLGIQYFGAGTRLSVL.

The V call is TRBV5-4, the J call TRBJ1-4; D possibly corresponds to TRBD1 (6 bases). V was shortened by 4 bases and J by 0 bases, with 10 bases between the two germline ends. The CDR3 spans 15 residues. Germline V gives CDR1 SGHNT, CDR2 YYREEE (reference sequence). The CDR3 reads CASSDRPATNEKLFF. In DNA form, the CDR3 reads TGTGCCAGCAGCGACAGGCCTGCAACTAATGAAAAACTGTTTTTT.

Only a few counts were recorded for this clone. CDR3 protein: CASWGSGTSNSPLHF. DNA of the CDR3: TGTGCCAGCTGGGGGAGTGGGACTTCGAATTCACCCCTCCACTTT. The genes are TRBV28 and TRBJ1-6, with D possibly being TRBD1 (5 bases). The germline CDR1 and CDR2 sequences are MDHEN and SYDVKM. This CDR3 has 15 amino acids. The V end was cut by 8 bases, the J end by 7 bases, with 18 bases between.

This clone has a handful of counts. V is TRBV6-6 and J is TRBJ1-1, with D unresolved. The length of the CDR3 is 15 residues. In germline, CDR1 is MNHNY, CDR2 SVGAGI (reference sequence). V was pared by 0 bases and J by 0 bases, with 8 bases between. CDR3: CASSYSEILNTEAFF. The DNA for the CDR3 is TGTGCCAGCAGTTACTCCGAGATCTTGAACACTGAAGCTTTCTTT.

This chain connects TRBV6-5 to TRBJ2-5; 7 bases align to TRBD2. Germline CDR1 is MNHEY and CDR2 is SVGAGI. The junction had 3 bases not matched to a gene; V was cut back by 6 bases and J by 5 bases. This CDR3 contains 12 residues. DNA for the CDR3: TGTGCCAGCAGGGGAGGGGAGGAGACCCAGTACTTC. Amino acids: CASRGGEETQYF.

The chain employs TRBV28 and TRBJ2-7; 7 nucleotides align to TRBD1. The ends lost 6 bases at V and 4 bases at J; junction bases unmatched: 6. Germline lookup yields CDR1 MDHEN and CDR2 SYDVKM. The CDR3 extends over 13 amino acids. The CDR3 reads CASREGTAYEQYF. In nucleotides, the CDR3 is TGTGCCAGCAGGGAAGGGACAGCGTACGAGCAGTACTTC.

The chain combines TRBV10-3 with TRBJ2-3, with 16 bases aligning to TRBD2. The CDR3 covers 16 residues. The ends lost 2 bases at V and 5 bases at J; junction bases unmatched: 1. Per germline, CDR1 ENHRY and CDR2 SYGVKD. The CDR3 reads CAISEGTSGRGDTQYF. DNA for the CDR3: TGTGCCATCAGTGAGGGGACTAGCGGGAGGGGAGATACGCAGTATTTT.

The chain links TRBV6-5 to TRBJ1-2; tentative D call: TRBD1 (6 bases). The CDR3 runs 14 residues. Trimming took 0 bases from V and 3 from J, leaving 8 bases between them. The germline CDR1 and CDR2 sequences are MNHEY and SVGAGI. The CDR3 protein is CASSYSGQHYGYTF. The CDR3 DNA reads TGTGCCAGCAGTTACTCGGGACAACACTATGGCTACACCTTC.

This clone was seen just once. The V call is TRBV5-1, the J call TRBJ2-7, with 7 bases identical to TRBD2. The V segment lost 4 bases and the J segment 7 bases; nucleotides outside the gene matches: 8. The CDR3 has 13 amino acids. Germline CDR1 reads SGHRS; CDR2 reads YFSETQ. The CDR3 region is CASSEGQGGEQYF. The CDR3 region has the DNA TGCGCCAGCAGCGAGGGGCAGGGAGGGGAGCAGTACTTC.

This chain links TRBV19 with TRBJ2-3; D is perhaps TRBD2 (5 bases). Germline V CDR1 and CDR2: LNHDA, SQIVND (reference sequence). The length of the CDR3 is 15 residues. V was shortened by 3 bases and J by 4 bases, with 14 bases between the two germline ends. The CDR3 DNA sequence: TGTGCCAGTAGTATCTCGTTCGGGGAAGCAGATACGCAGTATTTT. Encoded protein: CASSISFGEADTQYF.

The chain carries TRBV15 and TRBJ2-3; unclear D gene. Deletions cut 1 base from V and 6 bases from J, with 8 bases between. In germline, CDR1 is LNHNV, CDR2 YYDKDF (reference sequence). This CDR3 region has 13 residues. As DNA, the CDR3 is TGTGCCACCAGCAGAGGGCGGTCTGATACGCAGTATTTT. Protein product: CATSRGRSDTQYF. The whole variable domain, filled in from reference TRBV15 and TRBJ2-3, reads DAMVIQNPRYQVTQFGKPVTLSCSQTLNHNVMYWYQQKSSQAPKLLFHYYDKDFNNEADTPDNFQSRRPNTSFCFLDIRSPGLGDTAMYLCATSRGRSDTQYFGPGTRLTVL.

This sequence joins TRBV11-1 and TRBJ2-7, with TRBD2 identical over 8 bases. The CDR3 runs 14 residues. V trimming: 5 bases; J trimming: 9 bases; junction bases outside the gene matches: 12. Germline V gene data show CDR1 as SGHAT and CDR2 as FQDESV (reference sequence). CDR3 loop: CASSITPGGEWQYF. The CDR3 DNA is TGTGCCAGCAGCATTACTCCCGGGGGGGAGTGGCAGTACTTC.

This rearrangement joins TRBV5-5 to TRBJ2-3, with a possible D match to TRBD2 (5 bases). V was pared by 0 bases and J by 2 bases, with 7 bases between. The length of the CDR3 is 14 residues. Per germline, CDR1 SGHKS and CDR2 YYEKEE (reference sequence). CDR3 nucleotide sequence: TGTGCCAGCAGCTTGGGGGGAGTCACAGATACGCAGTATTTT. Translation gives CASSLGGVTDTQYF.

This chain connects TRBV15 to TRBJ2-7; 11 nucleotides match TRBD2. CDR1 is LNHNV, CDR2 YYDKDF, per germline (reference sequence). V gave up 4 bases and J gave up 5 bases; unmatched junction bases: 7. The length of the CDR3 is 15 residues. The CDR3 DNA sequence: TGTGCCACCAGCAAACAACTAGCGGGAGTCCACGAGCAGTACTTC. It is translated as CATSKQLAGVHEQYF.